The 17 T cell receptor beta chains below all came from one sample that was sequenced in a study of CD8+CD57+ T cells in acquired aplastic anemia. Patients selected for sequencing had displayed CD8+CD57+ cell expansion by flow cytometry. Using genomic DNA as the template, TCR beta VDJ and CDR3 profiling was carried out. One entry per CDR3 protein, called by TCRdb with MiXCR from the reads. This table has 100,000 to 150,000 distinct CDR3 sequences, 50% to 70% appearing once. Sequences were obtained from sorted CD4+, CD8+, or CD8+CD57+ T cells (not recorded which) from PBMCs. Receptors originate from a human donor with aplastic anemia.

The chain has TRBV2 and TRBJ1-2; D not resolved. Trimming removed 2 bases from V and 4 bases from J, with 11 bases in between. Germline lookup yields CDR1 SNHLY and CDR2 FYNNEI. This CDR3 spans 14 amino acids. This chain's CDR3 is CASSELTASYGYTF. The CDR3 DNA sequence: TGTGCCAGCAGTGAATTAACAGCCAGCTATGGCTACACCTTC. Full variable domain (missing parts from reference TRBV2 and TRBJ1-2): EPEVTQTPSHQVTQMGQEVILRCVPISNHLYFYWYRQILGQKVEFLVSFYNNEISEKSEIFDDQFSVERPDGSNFTLKIRSTKLEDSAMYFCASSELTASYGYTFGSGTRLTVV.

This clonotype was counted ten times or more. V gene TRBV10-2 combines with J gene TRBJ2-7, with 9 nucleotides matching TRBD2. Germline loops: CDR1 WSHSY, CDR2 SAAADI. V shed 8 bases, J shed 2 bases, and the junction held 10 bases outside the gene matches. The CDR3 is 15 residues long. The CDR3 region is CASVGSLAGAYEQYF. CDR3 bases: TGCGCCAGCGTGGGATCATTAGCGGGGGCCTACGAGCAGTACTTC.

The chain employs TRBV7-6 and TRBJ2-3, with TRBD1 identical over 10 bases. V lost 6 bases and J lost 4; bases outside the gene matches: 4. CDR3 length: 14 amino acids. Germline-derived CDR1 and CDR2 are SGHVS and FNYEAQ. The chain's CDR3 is CASRAGQGADTQYF. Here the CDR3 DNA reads TGTGCCAGCAGGGCAGGACAGGGGGCAGATACGCAGTATTTT. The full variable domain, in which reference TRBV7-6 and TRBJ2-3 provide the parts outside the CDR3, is GAGVSQSPRYKVTKRGQDVALRCDPISGHVSLYWYRQALGQGPEFLTYFNYEAQQDKSGLPNDRFSAERPEGSISTLTIQRTEQRDSAMYRCASRAGQGADTQYFGPGTRLTVL.

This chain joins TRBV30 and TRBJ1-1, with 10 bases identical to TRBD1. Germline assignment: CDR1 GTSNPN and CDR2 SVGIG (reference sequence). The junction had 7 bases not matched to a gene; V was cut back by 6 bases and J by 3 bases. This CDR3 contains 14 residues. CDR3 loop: CACMTGGRDTEAFF. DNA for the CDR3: TGTGCCTGCATGACAGGGGGCAGGGACACTGAAGCTTTCTTT.

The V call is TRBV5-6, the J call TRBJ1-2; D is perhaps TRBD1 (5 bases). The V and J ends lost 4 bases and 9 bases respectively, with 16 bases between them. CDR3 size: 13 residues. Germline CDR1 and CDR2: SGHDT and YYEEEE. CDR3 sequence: CASSDGTSGSYTF. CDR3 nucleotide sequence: TGTGCCAGCAGCGACGGGACTAGCGGGAGCTACACCTTC.

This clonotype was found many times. The CDR3 sequence is CASRVGGLNTEAFF. The CDR3 DNA sequence: TGTGCCAGCAGGGTGGGGGGATTGAACACTGAAGCTTTCTTT. The gene calls are TRBV7-9 and TRBJ1-1, with a tentative D call TRBD1 (5 bases). Trimming pared 6 bases from V and 0 bases from J, leaving 11 bases between. This CDR3 spans 14 amino acids. Germline CDR1 reads SEHNR; CDR2 reads FQNEAQ (reference sequence).

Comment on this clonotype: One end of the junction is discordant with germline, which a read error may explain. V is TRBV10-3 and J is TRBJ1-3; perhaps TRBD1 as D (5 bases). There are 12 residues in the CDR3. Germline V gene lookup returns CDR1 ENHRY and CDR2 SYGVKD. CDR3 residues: CAISESGLPGRF. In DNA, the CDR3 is TGTGCCATCAGTGAGTCAGGGCTCCCAGGGCGTTTT.

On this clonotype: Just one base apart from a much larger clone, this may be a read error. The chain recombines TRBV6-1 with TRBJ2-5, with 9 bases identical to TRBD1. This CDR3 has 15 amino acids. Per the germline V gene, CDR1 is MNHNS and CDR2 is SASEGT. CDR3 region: CASSAYRGRQEIQYF. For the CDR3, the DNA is TGTGCCAGCAGTGCCTACAGGGGGCGGCAAGAGATCCAGTACTTC.

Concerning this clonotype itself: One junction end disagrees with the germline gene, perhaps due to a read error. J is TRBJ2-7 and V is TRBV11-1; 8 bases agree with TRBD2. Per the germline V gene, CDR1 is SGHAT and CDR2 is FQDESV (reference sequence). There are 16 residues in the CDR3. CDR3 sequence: CASSRTTSGGMSEQHF. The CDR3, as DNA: TGTGCCAGCAGCCGAACCACTAGCGGCGGTATGAGCGAGCAGCACTTC.

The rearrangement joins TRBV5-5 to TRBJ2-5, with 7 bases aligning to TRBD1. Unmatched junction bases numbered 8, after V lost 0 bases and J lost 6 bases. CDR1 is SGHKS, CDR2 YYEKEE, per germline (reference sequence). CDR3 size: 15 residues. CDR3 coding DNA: TGTGCCAGCAGCTTGGGGGACAGCACGGGGAAGACCCAGTACTTC. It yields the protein CASSLGDSTGKTQYF.

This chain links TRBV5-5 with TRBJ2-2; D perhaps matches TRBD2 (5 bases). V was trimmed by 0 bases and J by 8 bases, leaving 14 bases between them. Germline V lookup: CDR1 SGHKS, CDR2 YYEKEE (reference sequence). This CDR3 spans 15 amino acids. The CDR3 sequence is CASSLEPSWSGELFF. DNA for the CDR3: TGTGCCAGCAGCTTGGAACCTAGCTGGTCGGGGGAGCTGTTTTTT.

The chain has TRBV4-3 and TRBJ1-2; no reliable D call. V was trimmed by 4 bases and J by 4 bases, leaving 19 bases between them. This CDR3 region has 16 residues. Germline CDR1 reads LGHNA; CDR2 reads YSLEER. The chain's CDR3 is CASSLLPDVPRYGYTF. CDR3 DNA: TGCGCCAGCAGCCTATTACCGGACGTACCTCGCTATGGCTACACCTTC.

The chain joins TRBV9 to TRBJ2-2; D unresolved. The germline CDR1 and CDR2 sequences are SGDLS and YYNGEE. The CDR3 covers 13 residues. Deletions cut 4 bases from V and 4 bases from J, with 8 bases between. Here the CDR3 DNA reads TGTGCCAGCAGCCCTCGTGGCACCGGGGAGCTGTTTTTT. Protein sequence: CASSPRGTGELFF.

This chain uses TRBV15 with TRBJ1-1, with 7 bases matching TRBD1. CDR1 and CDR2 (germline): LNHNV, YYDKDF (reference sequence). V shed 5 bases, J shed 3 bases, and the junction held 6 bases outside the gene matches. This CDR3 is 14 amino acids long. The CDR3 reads CATSVSGTDTEAFF. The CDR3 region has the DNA TGTGCCACCAGCGTCTCCGGGACAGACACTGAAGCTTTCTTT.

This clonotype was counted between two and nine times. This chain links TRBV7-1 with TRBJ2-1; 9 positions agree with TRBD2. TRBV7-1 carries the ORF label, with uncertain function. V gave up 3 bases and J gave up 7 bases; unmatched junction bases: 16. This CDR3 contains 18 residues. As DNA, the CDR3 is TGTGCCAGCAGCTCCCCCCCTAGCGGGAATTTAGTTGGTAATGAGCAGTTCTTC. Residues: CASSSPPSGNLVGNEQFF.

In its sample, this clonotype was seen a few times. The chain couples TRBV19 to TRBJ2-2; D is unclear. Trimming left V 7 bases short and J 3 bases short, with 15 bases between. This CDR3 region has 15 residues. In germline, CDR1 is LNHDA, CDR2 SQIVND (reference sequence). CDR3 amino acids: CASTRQATYTGELFF. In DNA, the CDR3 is TGTGCCAGTACTCGCCAAGCCACCTACACCGGGGAGCTGTTTTTT. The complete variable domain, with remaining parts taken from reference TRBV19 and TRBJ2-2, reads DGGITQSPKYLFRKEGQNVTLSCEQNLNHDAMYWYRQDPGQGLRLIYYSQIVNDFQKGDIAEGYSVSREKKESFPLTVTSAQKNPTAFYLCASTRQATYTGELFFGEGSRLTVL.

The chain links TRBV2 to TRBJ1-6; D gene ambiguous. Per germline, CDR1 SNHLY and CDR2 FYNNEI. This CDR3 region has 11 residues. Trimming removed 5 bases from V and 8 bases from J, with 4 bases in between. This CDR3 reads CASSFHSPLHF. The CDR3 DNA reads TGTGCCAGCAGTTTTCATTCACCCCTCCACTTT. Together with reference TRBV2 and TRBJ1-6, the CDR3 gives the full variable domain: EPEVTQTPSHQVTQMGQEVILRCVPISNHLYFYWYRQILGQKVEFLVSFYNNEISEKSEIFDDQFSVERPDGSNFTLKIRSTKLEDSAMYFCASSFHSPLHFGNGTRLTVT.